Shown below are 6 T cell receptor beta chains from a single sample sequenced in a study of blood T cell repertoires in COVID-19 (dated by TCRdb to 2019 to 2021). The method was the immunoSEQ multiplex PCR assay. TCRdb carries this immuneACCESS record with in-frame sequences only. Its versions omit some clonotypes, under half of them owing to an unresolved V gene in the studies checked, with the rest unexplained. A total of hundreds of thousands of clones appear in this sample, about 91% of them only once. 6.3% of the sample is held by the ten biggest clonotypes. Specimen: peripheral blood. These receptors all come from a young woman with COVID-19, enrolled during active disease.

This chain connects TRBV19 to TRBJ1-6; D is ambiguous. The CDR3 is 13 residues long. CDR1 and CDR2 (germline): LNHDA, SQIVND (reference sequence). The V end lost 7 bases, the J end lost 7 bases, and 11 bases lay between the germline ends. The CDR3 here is CASTQAINSPLHF. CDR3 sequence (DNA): TGTGCCAGTACCCAGGCGATAAATTCACCCCTCCACTTT.

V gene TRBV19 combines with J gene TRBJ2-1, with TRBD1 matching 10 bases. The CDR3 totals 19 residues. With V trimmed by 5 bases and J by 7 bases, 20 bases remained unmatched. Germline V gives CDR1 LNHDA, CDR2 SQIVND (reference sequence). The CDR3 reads CASSLNHHAGTGDINEQFF. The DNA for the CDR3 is TGTGCCAGTAGTCTAAATCACCACGCCGGGACAGGGGATATTAATGAGCAGTTCTTC.

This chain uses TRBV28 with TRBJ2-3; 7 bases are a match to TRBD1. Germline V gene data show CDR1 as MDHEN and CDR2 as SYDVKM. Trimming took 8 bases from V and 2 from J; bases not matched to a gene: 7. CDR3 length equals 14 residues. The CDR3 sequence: CASRTGQDTDTQYF. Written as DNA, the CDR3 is TGTGCCAGCCGGACAGGACAGGACACAGATACGCAGTATTTT.

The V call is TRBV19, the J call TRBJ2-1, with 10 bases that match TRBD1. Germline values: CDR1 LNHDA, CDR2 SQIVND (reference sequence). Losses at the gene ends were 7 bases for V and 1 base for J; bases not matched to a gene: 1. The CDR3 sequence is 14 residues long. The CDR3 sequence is CASMGQGSYNEQFF. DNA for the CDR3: TGTGCCAGTATGGGACAGGGGTCCTACAATGAGCAGTTCTTC.

The CDR3 loop reads CASTKTSGSTDTQYF. CDR3 nucleotide sequence: TGTGCCAGCACAAAGACTAGCGGGAGCACAGATACGCAGTATTTT. The V and J genes are TRBV7-9 and TRBJ2-3, with TRBD2 identical over 10 bases. CDR1 and CDR2 from the germline V gene are SEHNR and FQNEAQ (reference sequence). V trimming: 7 bases; J trimming: 0 bases; junction bases outside the gene matches: 4. CDR3 size: 15 residues.

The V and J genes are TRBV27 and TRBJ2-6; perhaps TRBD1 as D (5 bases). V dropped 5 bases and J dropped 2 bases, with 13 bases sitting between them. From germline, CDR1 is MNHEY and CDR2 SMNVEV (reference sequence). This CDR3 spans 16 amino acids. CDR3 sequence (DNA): TGTGCCAGCAGTCATAATAGGGGAACTGGGGCCAACGTCCTGACTTTC. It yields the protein CASSHNRGTGANVLTF.